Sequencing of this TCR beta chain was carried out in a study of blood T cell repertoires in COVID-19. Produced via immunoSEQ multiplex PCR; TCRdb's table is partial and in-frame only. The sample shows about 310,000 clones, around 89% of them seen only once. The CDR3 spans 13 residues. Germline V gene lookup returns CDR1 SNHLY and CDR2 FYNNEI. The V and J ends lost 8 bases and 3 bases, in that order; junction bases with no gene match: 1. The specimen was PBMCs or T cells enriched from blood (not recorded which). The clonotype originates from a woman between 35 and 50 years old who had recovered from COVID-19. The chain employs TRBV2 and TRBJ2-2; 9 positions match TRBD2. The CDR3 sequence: CASLAGYTGELFF. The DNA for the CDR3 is TGTGCCAGCCTAGCGGGGTACACCGGGGAGCTGTTTTTT.